The TCR beta chain described here comes from a study of cytomegalovirus exposure and HLA in healthy donors. About this clone itself: The antigen remains undetermined.

The CDR3 has 14 residues. V was cut by 1 base and J by 2 bases, with 10 bases left in between. CDR1 and CDR2 (germline): SGHRS, YFSETQ. The PCR was carried out with 60 Vbeta primers and 13 Jbeta primers. The method was immunoSEQ multiplex PCR; TCRdb's version includes in-frame clones alone and lacks a portion of them. This sample has around 160,000 clones; under 85% occur once, and the top ten carry around 4.1%. Overall study results and limits: Accurate predictions that matched the HLA-A and HLA-B alleles of most subjects were reportedly made from TCR beta sequences. Most TCR sequences showed up rarely, but some public TCRs showed up in many donors.

This chain connects TRBV5-1 to TRBJ2-7; TRBD1 is a possible D gene (5 bases). Sequenced sample: PBMCs. The sequence came from a man aged 50 to 60 in good health and CMV-seropositive. The CDR3 loop is CASSLKDTTYEQYF. In DNA, the CDR3 is TGCGCCAGCAGCTTGAAGGACACCACCTACGAGCAGTACTTC.